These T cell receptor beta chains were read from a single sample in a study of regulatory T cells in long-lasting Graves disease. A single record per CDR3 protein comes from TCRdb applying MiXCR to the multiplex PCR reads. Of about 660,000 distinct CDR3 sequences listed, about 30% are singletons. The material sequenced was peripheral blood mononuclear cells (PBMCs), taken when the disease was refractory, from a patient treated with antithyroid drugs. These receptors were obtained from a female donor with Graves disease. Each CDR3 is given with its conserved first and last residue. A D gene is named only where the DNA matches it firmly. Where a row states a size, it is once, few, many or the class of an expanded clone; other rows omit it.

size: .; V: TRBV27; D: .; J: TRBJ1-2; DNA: TGTGCCAGCACCTCCGTCGGGGTGGGGGACTATGGCTACACCTTC; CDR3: CASTSVGVGDYGYTF
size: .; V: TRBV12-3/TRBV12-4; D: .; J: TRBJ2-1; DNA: TGTGCCAGCAGTCCGATCTACAATGAGCAGTTCTTC; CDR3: CASSPIYNEQFF
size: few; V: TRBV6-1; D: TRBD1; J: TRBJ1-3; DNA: TGTGCCAGCAGTCGGACAGGCAACTCTGGAAACACCATATATTTT; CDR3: CASSRTGNSGNTIYF
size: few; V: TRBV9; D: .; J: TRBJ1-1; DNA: TGTGCCAGCAGCGTAGGGAAGAGTATCTGGAACCCCAGCGAGACTGAAGCTTTCTTT; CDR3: CASSVGKSIWNPSETEAFF
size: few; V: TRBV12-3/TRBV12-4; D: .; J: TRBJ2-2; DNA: TGTGCCAGCAGTTTTGGGATTGCGCTGAACACCGGGGAGCTGTTTTTT; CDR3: CASSFGIALNTGELFF
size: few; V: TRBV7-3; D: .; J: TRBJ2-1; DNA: TGTGCCAGCAGCTTAAATCTAGCAGTCTACAATGAGCAGTTCTTC; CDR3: CASSLNLAVYNEQFF
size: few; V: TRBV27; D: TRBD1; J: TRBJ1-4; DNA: TGTGCCAGCAGTTTATCGGGACAGGGGAGTGAAAAACTGTTTTTT; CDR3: CASSLSGQGSEKLFF
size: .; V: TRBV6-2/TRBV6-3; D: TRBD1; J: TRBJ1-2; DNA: TGTGCCACAACTCCCGACAGGGACTATGGCTACACCTTC; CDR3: CATTPDRDYGYTF
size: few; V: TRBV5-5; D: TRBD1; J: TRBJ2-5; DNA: TGTGCCAGCAGCGCCGGGACAGTTCGGAAACAAGAGACCCAGTACTTC; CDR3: CASSAGTVRKQETQYF
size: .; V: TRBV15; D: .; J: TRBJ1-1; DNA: TGTGCCACCAGCATCCTGGGGGGGACTGAAGCTTTCTTT; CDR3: CATSILGGTEAFF
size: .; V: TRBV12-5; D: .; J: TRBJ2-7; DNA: TGTGCTAGTGGTCCGGAGGGCTACGAGCAGTACTTC; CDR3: CASGPEGYEQYF
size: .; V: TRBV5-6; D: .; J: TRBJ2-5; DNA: TGTGCCAGCAGCCGGGACGTGGAAGAGACCCAGTACTTC; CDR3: CASSRDVEETQYF
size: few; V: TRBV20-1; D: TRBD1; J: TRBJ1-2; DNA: TGCAGTGCCGAATTAAGACAGGGACTCCACTATGGCTACACCTTC; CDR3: CSAELRQGLHYGYTF
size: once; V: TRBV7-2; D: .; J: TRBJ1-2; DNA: TGTGCCAGCAGCTTAGTGGGAGACGCAAACTATGGCTACACCTTC; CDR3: CASSLVGDANYGYTF
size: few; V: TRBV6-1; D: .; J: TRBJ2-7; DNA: TGTGCCAGCAGCCCCCTCGAGGGGGTAAGCGAGCAGTACTTC; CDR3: CASSPLEGVSEQYF
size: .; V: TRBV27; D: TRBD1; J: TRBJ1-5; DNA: TGTGCCAGCAGCAAGACAGGGGGTGTGAATCAGCCCCAGCATTTT; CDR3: CASSKTGGVNQPQHF
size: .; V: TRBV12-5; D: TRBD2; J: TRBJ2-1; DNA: TGTGCTAGTGGTTTGCGGGAGGGCCGTCGGTACAATGAGCAGTTCTTC; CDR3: CASGLREGRRYNEQFF
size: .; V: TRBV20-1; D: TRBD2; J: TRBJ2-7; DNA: TGCAGTGCTAGTGGCGGGACTAGCGGGAGGAGCTCCTACGAGCAGTACTTC; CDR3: CSASGGTSGRSSYEQYF
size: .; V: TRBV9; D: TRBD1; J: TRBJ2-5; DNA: TGTGCCAGCAGCGTCGGGACAGGGGGCGGGAAGACCCAGTACTTC; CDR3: CASSVGTGGGKTQYF
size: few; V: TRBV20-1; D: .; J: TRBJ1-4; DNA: TGCAGTGCTGGAGCGGGCGGTAATGAAAAACTGTTTTTT; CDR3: CSAGAGGNEKLFF
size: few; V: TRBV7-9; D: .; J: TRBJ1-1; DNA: TGTGCCAGCAGCCGCGGGACGGAAAAAGCTTTCTTT; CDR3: CASSRGTEKAFF
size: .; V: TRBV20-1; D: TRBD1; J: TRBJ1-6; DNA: TGCAGTGCCTTACAGGGGGCGACTAATTCACCCCTCCACTTT; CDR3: CSALQGATNSPLHF
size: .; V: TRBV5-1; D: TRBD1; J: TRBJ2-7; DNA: TGCGCCAGCAGCTTGGGGGCAGGGGGCTTGACCTACGAGCAGTACTTC; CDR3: CASSLGAGGLTYEQYF
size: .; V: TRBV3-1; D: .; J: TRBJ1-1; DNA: TGTGCCAGCAGCCAATATCTTTCCAGGGTGGGAACTGAAGCTTTCTTT; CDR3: CASSQYLSRVGTEAFF
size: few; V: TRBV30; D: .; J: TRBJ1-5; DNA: TGTGCCTGGAGTGTCGGAGAATTTAGCAATCAGCCCCAGCATTTT; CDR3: CAWSVGEFSNQPQHF
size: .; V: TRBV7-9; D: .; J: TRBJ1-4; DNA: TGTGCCAGCAGCTCCGTCGGGGGTGGGCTGTTTTTT; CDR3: CASSSVGGGLFF
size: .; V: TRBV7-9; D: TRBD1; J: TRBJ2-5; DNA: TGTGCCAGCAGCATAACAGGGGGCCGAGAGACCCAGTACTTC; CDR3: CASSITGGRETQYF
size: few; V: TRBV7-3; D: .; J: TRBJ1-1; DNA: TGTGCCAGCAGCTTAACGGCGTGGGACACTGAAGCTTTCTTT; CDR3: CASSLTAWDTEAFF
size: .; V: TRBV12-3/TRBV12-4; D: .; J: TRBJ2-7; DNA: TGTGCCAGCAGTTTATTGGAGGGGTCCGAGCAGTACTTC; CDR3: CASSLLEGSEQYF
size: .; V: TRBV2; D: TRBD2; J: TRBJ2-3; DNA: TGTGCCAGCAGTGGAGGGGCTAGCGGATTTAGCACAGATACGCAGTATTTT; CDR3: CASSGGASGFSTDTQYF
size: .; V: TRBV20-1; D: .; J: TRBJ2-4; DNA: TGCAGTGCTAGTAAGGAAGCCAAAAACATTCAGTACTTC; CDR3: CSASKEAKNIQYF
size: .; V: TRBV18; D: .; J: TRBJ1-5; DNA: TGTGCCAGCTCACCATCTTCGGCAAACAGCAATCAGCCCCAGCATTTT; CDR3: CASSPSSANSNQPQHF
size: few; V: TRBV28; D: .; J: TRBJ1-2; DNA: TGTGCCAGCAGTTTATCGTTGGACTATGGCTACACCTTC; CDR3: CASSLSLDYGYTF